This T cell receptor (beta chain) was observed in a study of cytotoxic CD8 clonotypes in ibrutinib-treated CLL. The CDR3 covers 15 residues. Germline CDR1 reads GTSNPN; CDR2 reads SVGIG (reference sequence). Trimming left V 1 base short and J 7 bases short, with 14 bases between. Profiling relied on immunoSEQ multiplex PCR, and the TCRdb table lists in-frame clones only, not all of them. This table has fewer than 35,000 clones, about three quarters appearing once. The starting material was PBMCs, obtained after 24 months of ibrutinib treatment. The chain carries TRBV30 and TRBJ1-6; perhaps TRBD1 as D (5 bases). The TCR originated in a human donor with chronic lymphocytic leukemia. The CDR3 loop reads CAWSEGRVGNSPLHF. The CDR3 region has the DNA TGTGCCTGGAGTGAGGGCAGGGTAGGGAATTCACCCCTCCACTTT.